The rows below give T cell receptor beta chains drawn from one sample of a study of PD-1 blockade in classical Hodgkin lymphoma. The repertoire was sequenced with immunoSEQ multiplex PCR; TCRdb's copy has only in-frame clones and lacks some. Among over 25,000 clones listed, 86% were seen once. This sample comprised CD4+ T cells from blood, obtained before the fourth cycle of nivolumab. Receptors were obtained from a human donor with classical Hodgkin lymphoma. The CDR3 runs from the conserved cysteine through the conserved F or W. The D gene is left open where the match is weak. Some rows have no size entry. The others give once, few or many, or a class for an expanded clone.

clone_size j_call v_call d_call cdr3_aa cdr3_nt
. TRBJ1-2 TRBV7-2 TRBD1 CASSLRQGYGYTF TGTGCCAGCAGCTTAAGACAGGGCTATGGCTACACCTTC
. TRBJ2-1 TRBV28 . CASSRTEGRQFF TGTGCCAGCAGTCGGACAGAGGGCAGGCAGTTCTTC
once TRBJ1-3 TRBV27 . CASRTSMSSGNTIYF TGTGCCAGCAGGACCTCCATGAGCTCTGGAAACACCATATATTTT
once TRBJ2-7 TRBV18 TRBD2 CASSPGTSGTYEQYF TGTGCCAGCTCACCCGGGACTAGCGGCACCTACGAGCAGTACTTC
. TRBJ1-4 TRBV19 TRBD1 CASSQTGLGEKLFF TGTGCCAGTAGCCAGACAGGGCTTGGAGAAAAACTGTTTTTT
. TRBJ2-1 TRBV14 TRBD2 CASSPGGLAGVFGSYNEQFF TGTGCCAGCAGCCCCGGAGGACTAGCGGGAGTCTTTGGCTCCTACAATGAGCAGTTCTTC
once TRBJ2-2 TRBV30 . CAWTRGNTNTGELFF TGTGCCTGGACACGGGGAAATACGAACACCGGGGAGCTGTTTTTT
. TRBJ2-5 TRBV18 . CASSPGTPGATTQYF TGTGCCAGCTCACCCGGGACACCAGGGGCGACGACCCAGTACTTC
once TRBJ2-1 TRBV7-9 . CASSPRNRYNEQFF TGTGCCAGCAGCCCTCGGAATAGATACAATGAGCAGTTCTTC
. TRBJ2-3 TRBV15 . CATSRYGHGIGTDTQYF TGTGCCACCAGCAGATATGGACATGGAATTGGCACAGATACGCAGTATTTT
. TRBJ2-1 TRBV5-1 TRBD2 CASSLELAGLANEQFF TGCGCCAGCAGCTTAGAACTCGCAGGACTAGCTAATGAGCAGTTCTTC
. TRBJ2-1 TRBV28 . CASSFRGVGFF TGTGCCAGCAGTTTCCGAGGTGTAGGGTTCTTC
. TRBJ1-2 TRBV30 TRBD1 CAWSVVYRTGRYGYTF TGTGCCTGGAGTGTAGTGTATCGGACAGGGAGATACGGCTACACCTTC
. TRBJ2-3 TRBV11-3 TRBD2 CASSLGTSGNTDTQYF TGTGCCAGCAGCTTGGGGACTAGCGGGAACACAGATACGCAGTATTTT
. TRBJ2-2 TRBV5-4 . CASSFSAMNTGELFF TGTGCCAGCAGCTTCTCGGCAATGAACACCGGGGAGCTGTTTTTT
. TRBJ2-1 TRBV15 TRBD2 CATSRSKGLATNNEQFF TGTGCCACCAGCAGATCCAAGGGACTAGCGACGAACAATGAGCAGTTCTTC
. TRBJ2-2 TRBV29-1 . CSAEDTGELFF TGCAGCGCTGAAGACACCGGGGAGCTGTTTTTT
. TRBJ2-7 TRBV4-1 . CASSQEGGGTGRYEQYF TGCGCCAGCAGCCAAGAAGGAGGCGGAACGGGTAGATACGAGCAGTACTTC
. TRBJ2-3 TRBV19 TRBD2 CASSIRPSGRAGDTQYF TGTGCCAGTAGTATCCGACCTAGCGGGAGGGCCGGAGATACGCAGTATTTT
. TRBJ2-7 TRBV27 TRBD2 CASSSSGTSGSYEQYF TGTGCCAGCAGCTCATCCGGGACTAGCGGCTCCTACGAGCAGTACTTC
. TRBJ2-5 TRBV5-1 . CASSAYTQETQYF TGCGCCAGCAGCGCCTACACTCAAGAGACCCAGTACTTC
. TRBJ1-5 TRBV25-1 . CASSPHGTDNQPQHF TGTGCCAGCAGTCCACATGGGACCGACAATCAGCCCCAGCATTTT